The 5 T cell receptor beta chains in this list originate from one sample, sequenced in a study of beta chain features in type 1 diabetes (dated by TCRdb to between 2017 and 2018). Receptor amplification or capture employed the immunoSEQ multiplex PCR assay. All of the isolated RNA was reverse transcribed with the High Capacity cDNA Reverse Transcription Kit, so expressed TCRB transcripts were sequenced. TCRdb re-hosts the immuneACCESS table, in-frame sequences only. Its copies lack some clones; in the studies checked, an unresolved V gene accounts for under half of them, and the cause for the rest is not known. The sample data list about 140,000 clones, and about 7% of these were observed just once. About 1.3% of the sample belongs to the ten largest clones. Sequenced: central memory CD4+ T cells from blood. All receptors come from a woman in her 30s in good health.

This clone was seen more than once but under ten times. The rearrangement links TRBV9 to TRBJ2-5; a weak D match, TRBD2 (6 bases). CDR1 is SGDLS, CDR2 YYNGEE, per germline. The CDR3 covers 20 residues. Trimming removed 0 bases at V and 2 bases at J, with 26 bases between. CDR3 coding DNA: TGTGCCAGCAGCGTAGCTTCACCCGGGTTCGGAAGCGGGCTTCAAGAGACCCAGTACTTC. It is translated as CASSVASPGFGSGLQETQYF.

This clone was detected many times. The genes are TRBV6-6 and TRBJ2-3; 8 bases fit TRBD2. The CDR3 consists of 14 residues. Losses at the gene ends were 9 bases for V and 2 bases for J; bases not matched to a gene: 7. Germline CDR1 MNHNY, CDR2 SVGAGI (reference sequence). CDR3 sequence reads: CASTPGLDTDTQYF. The DNA of the CDR3 is TGTGCCAGTACACCGGGACTAGACACAGATACGCAGTATTTT.

This clone was recorded a few times. The CDR3 region is CASSFNPPAGFDNEQFF. In nucleotides, the CDR3 is TGTGCCAGCAGCTTTAACCCACCGGCAGGGTTCGATAATGAGCAGTTCTTC. The J gene is TRBJ2-1, the V gene TRBV7-6; D may be TRBD1 (5 bases). Per the germline V gene, CDR1 is SGHVS and CDR2 is FNYEAQ. CDR3 length: 17 amino acids. The V and J ends lost 3 bases and 7 bases respectively, with 22 bases between them. Combining the CDR3 with reference TRBV7-6 and TRBJ2-1 gives the whole variable domain GAGVSQSPRYKVTKRGQDVALRCDPISGHVSLYWYRQALGQGPEFLTYFNYEAQQDKSGLPNDRFSAERPEGSISTLTIQRTEQRDSAMYRCASSFNPPAGFDNEQFFGPGTRLTVL.

The table lists this clone with a few counts. DNA of the CDR3: TGTGCCAGCAGCTTAAGCGGAAATGGCGGGCGCAACACCGGGGAGCTGTTTTTT. It specifies CASSLSGNGGRNTGELFF. The gene calls are TRBV7-2 and TRBJ2-2; D perhaps matches TRBD2 (5 bases). The ends were cut back, 2 bases at V and 2 bases at J, with 18 bases in the middle. Germline V gene lookup returns CDR1 SGHTA and CDR2 FQGNSA. The CDR3 has 18 amino acids.

The rearrangement uses TRBV28 and TRBJ2-1, with TRBD2 identical over 9 bases. This CDR3 region has 16 residues. V shed 2 bases and J 6 bases; nucleotides not matched to a gene: 8. Germline loops: CDR1 MDHEN, CDR2 SYDVKM. CDR3 in DNA: TGTGCCAGCAGTTTAGGGCGACTAGCGGAGACCAATGAGCAGTTCTTC. Protein product: CASSLGRLAETNEQFF. The whole variable domain, remainder taken from reference TRBV28 and TRBJ2-1, is DVKVTQSSRYLVKRTGEKVFLECVQDMDHENMFWYRQDPGLGLRLIYFSYDVKMKEKGDIPEGYSVSREKKERFSLILESASTNQTSMYLCASSLGRLAETNEQFFGPGTRLTVL.